Shown below are 7 T cell receptor beta chains from a single sample sequenced in a study of blood T cell repertoires in COVID-19. Using immunoSEQ multiplex PCR, the repertoire was profiled, and TCRdb retains in-frame clones only, with some absent. Here the sample spans more than 65,000 clones, 80% to 90% being singletons. The specimen was peripheral blood. Receptors originate from a man between 45 and 60 years old with active COVID-19.

V gene TRBV6-5 combines with J gene TRBJ1-3, with D possibly matching TRBD1 (5 bases). Looked up from germline, CDR1 is MNHEY and CDR2 is SVGAGI. This CDR3 is built from 15 residues. V gave up 0 bases and J gave up 6 bases, with 12 bases separating them. The CDR3 bases are TGTGCCAGCAGTTACTCGGGGGGAGAGGAAAACACCATATATTTT. Its protein is CASSYSGGEENTIYF.

J is TRBJ1-5 and V is TRBV5-5; D gene ambiguous. The CDR3 length is 15 residues. V was pared by 0 bases and J by 0 bases, with 7 bases between. The V gene's germline CDR1 is SGHKS and CDR2 YYEKEE (reference sequence). The DNA of the CDR3 is TGTGCCAGCAGCTTGGTGGCGGGTAGCAATCAGCCCCAGCATTTT. It translates to CASSLVAGSNQPQHF. Looking up the rest from reference TRBV5-5 and TRBJ1-5 gives the full variable domain: DAGVTQSPTHLIKTRGQQVTLRCSPISGHKSVSWYQQVLGQGPQFIFQYYEKEERGRGNFPDRFSARQFPNYSSELNVNALLLGDSALYLCASSLVAGSNQPQHFGDGTRLSIL.

This chain joins TRBV7-2 and TRBJ2-4; no definite D call. Trimming removed 2 bases at V and 6 bases at J, with 8 bases between. CDR3 length: 13 amino acids. In germline, CDR1 is SGHTA, CDR2 FQGNSA. The CDR3 loop reads CASSLTGVNIQYF. The CDR3 region has the DNA TGTGCCAGCAGCTTAACGGGTGTAAACATTCAGTACTTC.

This clone was seen only once. The chain links TRBV5-4 to TRBJ2-1, with TRBD2 matching 13 bases. The CDR3 sequence is 17 residues long. Germline V gene sequence: CDR1 SGHNT, CDR2 YYREEE (reference sequence). The V gene end was trimmed by 2 bases and the J gene end by 8 bases; junction bases not matched to a gene: 10. CDR3 in amino acids: CASSFKALAGGPDEQFF. CDR3 sequence (DNA): TGTGCCAGCAGCTTTAAGGCACTAGCGGGAGGGCCCGATGAGCAGTTCTTC. The whole variable domain, filled in from reference TRBV5-4 and TRBJ2-1, reads ETGVTQSPTHLIKTRGQQVTLRCSSQSGHNTVSWYQQALGQGPQFIFQYYREEENGRGNFPPRFSGLQFPNYSSELNVNALELDDSALYLCASSFKALAGGPDEQFFGPGTRLTVL.

The J gene is TRBJ2-3, the V gene TRBV27, with D hard to call. Germline values: CDR1 MNHEY, CDR2 SMNVEV (reference sequence). This CDR3 is built from 15 residues. V lost 6 bases and J 0 bases, leaving 13 bases between the germline ends. CDR3 DNA: TGTGCCAGCAGGGATGGAAAGACTAGCACAGATACGCAGTATTTT. Protein product: CASRDGKTSTDTQYF.

The genes are TRBV10-3 and TRBJ2-1; 7 positions agree with TRBD1. CDR1 and CDR2 (germline): ENHRY, SYGVKD. The trim removed 8 bases at V and 6 bases at J, leaving 7 bases unmatched. The CDR3 sequence is 13 residues long. CDR3 DNA sequence: TGTGCCATCCAGGGGGTCGAGGGCAATGAGCAGTTCTTC. It is translated as CAIQGVEGNEQFF.

V gene TRBV5-1 combines with J gene TRBJ1-4; tentatively, D is TRBD1 (5 bases). The V gene lost 4 bases and the J gene lost 7 bases, with 14 bases spanning the gap. Germline V lookup: CDR1 SGHRS, CDR2 YFSETQ. This CDR3 region has 14 residues. The DNA for the CDR3 is TGCGCCAGCAGCGTGGATTTGGGGCCTGAAAAACTGTTTTTT. Amino acid sequence: CASSVDLGPEKLFF.